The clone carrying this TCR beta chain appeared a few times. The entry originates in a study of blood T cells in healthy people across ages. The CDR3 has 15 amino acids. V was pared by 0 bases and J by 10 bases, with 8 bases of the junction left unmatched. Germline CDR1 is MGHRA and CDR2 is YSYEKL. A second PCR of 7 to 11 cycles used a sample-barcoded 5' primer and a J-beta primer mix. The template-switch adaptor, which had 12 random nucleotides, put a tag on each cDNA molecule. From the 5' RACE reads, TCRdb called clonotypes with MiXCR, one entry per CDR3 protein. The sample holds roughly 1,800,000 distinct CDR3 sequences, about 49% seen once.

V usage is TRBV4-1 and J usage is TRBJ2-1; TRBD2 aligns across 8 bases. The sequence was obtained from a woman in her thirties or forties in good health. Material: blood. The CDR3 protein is CASSQESTLAGEQFF. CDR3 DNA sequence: TGCGCCAGCAGCCAAGAGTCCACCTTAGCGGGGGAGCAGTTCTTC.